Sequencing of this T cell receptor beta chain was carried out in a study of cytomegalovirus exposure and HLA in healthy donors. Concerning this clone itself: The antigen remains undetermined.

Study results and caveats: Reports described diagnosis of cytomegalovirus status by the classifier as highly specific and sensitive.

Germline V lookup: CDR1 SGHTA, CDR2 FQGNSA. J was trimmed by 4 bases and V by 6 bases; bases with no gene match: 11. The CDR3 is made up of 16 amino acids. Method: immunoSEQ multiplex PCR; TCRdb's copy keeps in-frame clones and lacks some. The sample contains about 220,000 clones, roughly 89% of which appear only once. The TCR comes from a young man in good health and CMV-seronegative. Input material: PBMCs. This sequence joins TRBV7-2 and TRBJ2-3; 9 nucleotides match TRBD2. As DNA, the CDR3 is TGTGCCAGCAGGAGGCGGGGGGGCGACCCCCCAGATACGCAGTATTTT. As protein: CASRRRGGDPPDTQYF.